The T cell receptor beta chain described here comes from a study of OX40 agonist ivuxolimab in advanced cancers. On the study more broadly: Prior therapy, whether anti-PD-1, anti-PD-L1 or anti-CTLA-4, was allowed, and more than 35% had some. Points from the study as a whole: Compared with others, partial responders at 0.1-3.0 mg/kg displayed clonal expansion among the lowest.

Germline V gene sequence: CDR1 SGHVS, CDR2 FNYEAQ. The CDR3 extends over 16 amino acids. The trim removed 5 bases at V and 4 bases at J, leaving 8 bases unmatched. Sequenced by immunoSEQ multiplex PCR; TCRdb stores in-frame clones only, minus some. The sample consists of tens of thousands of clones, less than 90% of them appearing once. In regard to this clone: The antigen remains unidentified.

Sampling of blood occurred at baseline, cycle 4 day 1, and cycle 7 day 1. The sample in question was CD4+ or CD8+ T cells sorted from blood, obtained in a trial of the OX40 agonist ivuxolimab. This TCR was recovered from an adult with an advanced solid tumor such as melanoma, head and neck, liver or kidney cancer. The V gene is TRBV7-6, the J gene TRBJ2-3; 11 bases are shared with TRBD2. The CDR3 DNA follows: TGTGCCAGCAGCATAACTAGCGGGAGATGGTCAGATACGCAGTATTTT. Translation: CASSITSGRWSDTQYF.